This entry lists 32 T cell receptor beta chains sequenced from one sample in a study of CD8 T cells in ankylosing spondylitis (dated by TCRdb to about 2017). Results the study describes overall, beyond this receptor: A TCR beta motif of about 8 highly homologous amino acid variants appeared characteristic of blood from ankylosing spondylitis patients.

The receptor library was made with 5' RACE. The run used an Illumina HiSeq 2500. TCRdb trimmed the raw reads at Q25, called clones with MiXCR and kept productive beta chains. Duplicate CDR3 protein sequences are folded into a single record with the most common DNA and genes. This sample is represented by 750,000 to 850,000 distinct CDR3 sequences; roughly 12% of them were singletons. Jointly, the top ten make up 0.51% of the sample. For these TCRs, the target antigens are not known. Sequencing was done on a sample of blood, either unsorted or a sorted T cell fraction (not recorded which). The receptors were sampled from a male donor with ankylosing spondylitis.

CDR3 nucleotides: TGTGCCAGCAGCTTGAGCACTAGCCCTAGCACAGATACGCAGTATTTT. This codes for CASSLSTSPSTDTQYF. The rearrangement links TRBV5-5 to TRBJ2-3, with a weak D call TRBD2 (6 bases). CDR1 and CDR2 (germline): SGHKS, YYEKEE (reference sequence). V lost 1 base to trimming and J lost 0 bases, with 12 bases between them. The CDR3 runs 16 residues.

This chain links TRBV9 with TRBJ2-3, with 8 positions matching TRBD2. The CDR3 has 16 residues. Germline V gene sequence: CDR1 SGDLS, CDR2 YYNGEE. Trimming took 3 bases from V and 0 from J; bases not matched to a gene: 6. As DNA, the CDR3 is TGTGCCAGCAGCGCGTTAGCGGGATCTAGCACAGATACGCAGTATTTT. Amino acids: CASSALAGSSTDTQYF.

This clonotype occurred many times. The chain couples TRBV10-3 to TRBJ2-5; tentative D call: TRBD2 (6 bases). V shed 3 bases and J shed 5 bases, with 13 bases lying between them. Germline assignment: CDR1 ENHRY and CDR2 SYGVKD. This CDR3 region has 14 residues. This CDR3 reads CAISETGEWETQYF. DNA of the CDR3: TGTGCCATCAGTGAAACGGGGGAATGGGAGACCCAGTACTTC.

The sample holds many counts of this clonotype. In nucleotides, the CDR3 is TGCAGCGTTGGGGACAGGGTCTATGGCTACACCTTC. This translates into CSVGDRVYGYTF. The rearrangement uses TRBV29-1 and TRBJ1-2, with 9 positions matching TRBD1. The CDR3 has 12 residues. Trimming removed 4 bases from V and 4 bases from J; junction bases left unmatched: 1. Germline values: CDR1 SQVTM, CDR2 ANQGSEA.

This clonotype was seen many times. V and J are TRBV20-1 and TRBJ2-1; the D is unclear. Germline CDR1 DFQATT, CDR2 SNEGSKA (reference sequence). The CDR3 has 14 amino acids. The V and J ends lost 1 base and 6 bases respectively, with 13 bases between them. In nucleotides, the CDR3 is TGCAGTGCTAGAGTTGGAGCTCCGGGCAATGAGCAGTTCTTC. This gives the protein CSARVGAPGNEQFF.

V and J are TRBV20-1 and TRBJ2-1, with TRBD1 matching 9 bases. CDR3 size: 15 residues. Trimming at V came to 6 bases and at J to 5 bases, leaving 11 bases not matched to a gene. Germline loops: CDR1 DFQATT, CDR2 SNEGSKA (reference sequence). The CDR3 nucleotides are TGCAGTGCGACCACCGGGACAGGGATTAACAATGAGCAGTTCTTC. It is translated as CSATTGTGINNEQFF.

The chain recombines TRBV12-5 with TRBJ2-2; D call uncertain. The germline V gene encodes CDR1 LGHNT and CDR2 FRNRAP. Trimming removed 5 bases from V and 2 bases from J, with 9 bases in between. The length of the CDR3 is 14 residues. As DNA, the CDR3 is TGTGCTAGTGGTCGAGACACTAACACCGGGGAGCTGTTTTTT. Encoded protein: CASGRDTNTGELFF.

This clonotype was counted ten times or more. The V and J genes are TRBV6-1 and TRBJ1-3; 10 positions match TRBD1. The CDR3 contains 18 residues. CDR1 and CDR2 from the germline V gene are MNHNS and SASEGT. V was clipped by 5 bases and J by 0 bases; unmatched bases: 10. This chain's CDR3 is CASSRSGGQGISGNTIYF. Written as DNA, the CDR3 is TGTGCCAGCAGTCGTTCAGGGGGACAGGGGATCTCTGGAAACACCATATATTTT.

The V gene is TRBV12-5, the J gene TRBJ2-3; D unclear. V lost 1 base to trimming and J lost 7 bases, with 9 bases between them. Germline V gene lookup returns CDR1 LGHNT and CDR2 FRNRAP. The CDR3 is 13 amino acids. CDR3 nucleotides: TGTGCTAGTGGTTTGGCTTCGGCCTATACGCAGTATTTT. Protein sequence: CASGLASAYTQYF. The whole variable domain, filled in from reference TRBV12-5 and TRBJ2-3, reads DARVTQTPRHKVTEMGQEVTMRCQPILGHNTVFWYRQTMMQGLELLAYFRNRAPLDDSGMPKDRFSAEMPDATLATLKIQPSEPRDSAVYFCASGLASAYTQYFGPGTRLTVL.

This sequence joins TRBV4-2 and TRBJ2-1, with 12 bases matching TRBD2. Trimming removed 3 bases from V and 6 bases from J; junction bases left unmatched: 6. Germline V gene sequence: CDR1 LGHNA, CDR2 YNFKEQ. This CDR3 contains 16 residues. The CDR3 DNA is TGTGCCAGCAGCCAGGCTAGCGGGGGGGCTATCAATGAGCAGTTCTTC. This codes for CASSQASGGAINEQFF.

In its sample, this clonotype was seen a few times. The chain employs TRBV7-2 and TRBJ1-6, with D perhaps matching TRBD1 (5 bases). This CDR3 has 14 amino acids. The ends were cut back, 1 base at V and 8 bases at J, with 9 bases in the middle. Looked up from germline, CDR1 is SGHTA and CDR2 is FQGNSA. CDR3 sequence (DNA): TGTGCCAGCAGCTTAGTGACGACAGATTCACCCCTCCACTTT. It is translated as CASSLVTTDSPLHF.

The J gene is TRBJ1-1, the V gene TRBV29-1; TRBD1 is a possible D gene (5 bases). The germline V and J ends were trimmed by 0 bases and 7 bases, with 12 bases remaining between them. The CDR3 has 13 amino acids. Germline loops: CDR1 SQVTM, CDR2 ANQGSEA. The CDR3 here is CSVEDRGGFEAFF. The CDR3 DNA is TGCAGCGTTGAAGACCGCGGGGGGTTTGAAGCTTTCTTT.

This clonotype was found a few times. The rearrangement joins TRBV7-2 to TRBJ1-2, with 7 bases fitting TRBD1. Germline V lookup: CDR1 SGHTA, CDR2 FQGNSA. After removal of 5 bases from V and 5 bases from J, the junction contained 8 bases not matched to a gene. This CDR3 spans 14 amino acids. In nucleotides, the CDR3 is TGTGCCAGCAGCCCAGACAGGGAGCGGTATGGCTACACCTTC. This gives the protein CASSPDRERYGYTF.

Ten or more counts support this clonotype. This rearrangement joins TRBV5-1 to TRBJ2-7, with unresolved D. V lost 2 bases and J lost 2, with 8 bases in between. Germline V gene data show CDR1 as SGHRS and CDR2 as YFSETQ. CDR3 size: 13 residues. CDR3 residues: CASSFKGPYEQYF. The CDR3 nucleotides read TGCGCCAGCAGCTTCAAGGGCCCCTACGAGCAGTACTTC.

At least ten counts were recorded for this clonotype. This chain links TRBV29-1 with TRBJ1-1; D may be TRBD1 (5 bases). Trimming removed 3 bases from V and 7 bases from J, with 9 bases in between. The germline CDR1 and CDR2 sequences are SQVTM and ANQGSEA. CDR3 length equals 11 residues. The CDR3 nucleotides are TGCAGCGTTGACAGGGTGGGTGAAGCTTTCTTT. Translation gives CSVDRVGEAFF.

This clonotype was seen a handful of times. The V and J genes are TRBV20-1 and TRBJ2-3; D tentatively reads TRBD1 or TRBD2 (5 bases each). The V and J ends lost 8 bases and 2 bases respectively, with 23 bases between them. The germline V gene encodes CDR1 DFQATT and CDR2 SNEGSKA (reference sequence). The CDR3 has 16 residues. The CDR3 nucleotides read TGCAGTAAACCCTTGGGACCGTGGATAACCACAGATACGCAGTATTTT. Translation gives CSKPLGPWITTDTQYF.

This clonotype was seen only a few times. V gene TRBV25-1 combines with J gene TRBJ2-7; D unclear. Looked up from germline, CDR1 is MGHDK and CDR2 is SYGVNS. V was shortened by 8 bases and J by 3 bases, with 14 bases between the two germline ends. CDR3 length: 13 amino acids. CDR3 nucleotide sequence: TGTGCCAGCCCGAACGACGGGTTCTACGAGCAGTACTTC. Translation gives CASPNDGFYEQYF.

In its sample, this clonotype was seen many times. The chain couples TRBV7-2 to TRBJ2-3; tentative D call: TRBD2 (7 bases). V was clipped by 6 bases and J by 7 bases, with 17 bases between them. Germline V lookup: CDR1 SGHTA, CDR2 FQGNSA. This CDR3 has 14 amino acids. The CDR3 DNA is TGTGCCAGCAGGACAGGACGGGGGGATTATACGCAGTATTTT. Translated: CASRTGRGDYTQYF.

There are a few counts of this clonotype. V usage is TRBV27 and J usage is TRBJ1-5; D remains ambiguous. Germline V gene lookup returns CDR1 MNHEY and CDR2 SMNVEV (reference sequence). Trimming cost V 10 bases and J 6 bases, with 28 bases left between them. The CDR3 totals 17 residues. CDR3 nucleotide sequence: TGTGCCACCCGACGTTGGGCAGAGGTGTCGGTTGGTCAGCCCCAGCATTTT. This encodes CATRRWAEVSVGQPQHF.

This clonotype was seen only a few times. The J gene is TRBJ2-1, the V gene TRBV5-1; D may be TRBD1 (5 bases). CDR3 size: 13 residues. Trimming cost V 4 bases and J 3 bases, with 8 bases left between them. Germline V gene data show CDR1 as SGHRS and CDR2 as YFSETQ. CDR3 bases: TGCGCCAGCAGCACGGACATCTACAATGAGCAGTTCTTC. Protein: CASSTDIYNEQFF.

Many counts were recorded for this clonotype. The chain uses TRBV5-1 and TRBJ1-2; no firm D call. Trimming left V 0 bases short and J 11 bases short, with 17 bases between. Germline CDR1 reads SGHRS; CDR2 reads YFSETQ. CDR3 length: 14 residues. The CDR3 coding sequence is TGCGCCAGCAGCTTGGGGCCACCATCTATAGGGTACACCTTC. It codes for CASSLGPPSIGYTF.

The chain recombines TRBV20-1 with TRBJ1-1, with D unclear. Trimming shortened V by 2 bases and J by 5 bases, and 15 bases separated the two germline ends. Germline V gives CDR1 DFQATT, CDR2 SNEGSKA (reference sequence). The CDR3 length is 14 residues. The CDR3: CSARNSRFATEAFF. CDR3 nucleotide sequence: TGCAGTGCTAGAAACAGTCGGTTCGCGACTGAAGCTTTCTTT.

This clonotype was found a few times. The chain uses TRBV10-3 and TRBJ2-5; possibly TRBD1 for D (5 bases). Trimming removed 4 bases at V and 2 bases at J, with 14 bases between. There are 15 residues in the CDR3. CDR1 and CDR2 (germline): ENHRY, SYGVKD. CDR3 sequence reads: CAISGSKGDQETQYF. The DNA for the CDR3 is TGTGCCATCAGTGGATCGAAAGGGGATCAAGAGACCCAGTACTTC.

This chain links TRBV20-1 with TRBJ2-5, with unresolved D. CDR1 is DFQATT, CDR2 SNEGSKA, per germline (reference sequence). With 6 bases removed from V and 3 bases from J, the gap between germline ends came to 8 bases. The CDR3 spans 11 residues. The CDR3 sequence is CSAVIKETQYF. The CDR3 region has the DNA TGCAGTGCGGTAATTAAAGAGACCCAGTACTTC.

The chain joins TRBV28 to TRBJ2-4, with D unresolved. Germline CDR1 MDHEN, CDR2 SYDVKM. Trimming took off 5 bases at V and 10 bases at J, with 12 bases between the two ends. This CDR3 is built from 12 residues. The DNA for the CDR3 is TGTGCCAGCAGTGCCCGTCTTAGAATTCAGTACTTC. Residues: CASSARLRIQYF.

This chain uses TRBV7-2 with TRBJ1-4; TRBD1 is a possible D gene (5 bases). Germline-derived CDR1 and CDR2 are SGHTA and FQGNSA. The length of the CDR3 is 13 residues. The germline V and J ends were trimmed by 5 bases and 8 bases, with 12 bases remaining between them. The CDR3 DNA reads TGTGCCAGCAGCCCCGGACACCTCGAAAAACTGTTTTTT. Amino acid sequence: CASSPGHLEKLFF.

The rearrangement links TRBV20-1 to TRBJ1-4; tentatively, D is TRBD1 (5 bases). Per germline, CDR1 DFQATT and CDR2 SNEGSKA (reference sequence). Between the trimmed V and J ends, which lost 6 bases and 11 bases, there was a span of 19 bases. The CDR3 covers 13 residues. The CDR3, as DNA: TGCAGTGCGGTCCCAGGGTTCTCGGGTAAACTGTTTTTT. Residues: CSAVPGFSGKLFF.

This clonotype showed up just a few times. The chain carries TRBV12-3 or TRBV12-4 and TRBJ2-5, with D perhaps matching TRBD2 (7 bases). V was cut by 7 bases and J by 5 bases, with 29 bases left in between. The CDR3 spans 18 residues. The chain's CDR3 is CASILNRAGARGTETQYF. The DNA for the CDR3 is TGTGCCAGCATCCTCAACCGGGCAGGGGCGCGGGGGACGGAGACCCAGTACTTC.

This clonotype has a handful of counts. This chain connects TRBV28 to TRBJ2-7, with D perhaps TRBD2 (5 bases). CDR3 length: 14 amino acids. Trimming shortened V by 7 bases and J by 4 bases, and 17 bases separated the two germline ends. Looked up from germline, CDR1 is MDHEN and CDR2 is SYDVKM. CDR3 nucleotide sequence: TGTGCCAGCAACTTACCGTCGGGAAGTTACGAGCAGTACTTC. It is translated as CASNLPSGSYEQYF. The whole variable domain, remainder taken from reference TRBV28 and TRBJ2-7, is DVKVTQSSRYLVKRTGEKVFLECVQDMDHENMFWYRQDPGLGLRLIYFSYDVKMKEKGDIPEGYSVSREKKERFSLILESASTNQTSMYLCASNLPSGSYEQYFGPGTRLTVT.

V usage is TRBV12-3 or TRBV12-4 and J usage is TRBJ1-1, with a weak D call TRBD1 (6 bases). The CDR3 length is 13 residues. Trimming shortened V by 7 bases and J by 3 bases, and 12 bases separated the two germline ends. CDR3 bases: TGTGCCAGCAATCCGGACAGATACACTGAAGCTTTCTTT. It specifies CASNPDRYTEAFF.

This clonotype was picked up many times. The chain links TRBV5-6 to TRBJ1-1; D call uncertain. V lost 2 bases, J lost 1 base, and 18 bases lay in between. CDR3 length: 17 residues. The germline gives CDR1 SGHDT, CDR2 YYEEEE. CDR3 sequence reads: CASSLFGLAAPNTEAFF. CDR3 DNA sequence: TGTGCCAGCAGCTTATTCGGTCTAGCGGCCCCGAACACTGAAGCTTTCTTT.

This clonotype has a handful of counts. V is TRBV4-3 and J is TRBJ1-1; 10 bases align to TRBD1. J lost 4 bases, V lost 3 bases, and 11 bases had no gene match. The V gene's germline CDR1 is LGHNA and CDR2 YSLEER. The CDR3 runs 17 residues. The CDR3 protein is CASSQSGTGEGGTEAFF. CDR3 nucleotides: TGCGCCAGCAGCCAGTCCGGGACAGGGGAAGGGGGCACTGAAGCTTTCTTT.